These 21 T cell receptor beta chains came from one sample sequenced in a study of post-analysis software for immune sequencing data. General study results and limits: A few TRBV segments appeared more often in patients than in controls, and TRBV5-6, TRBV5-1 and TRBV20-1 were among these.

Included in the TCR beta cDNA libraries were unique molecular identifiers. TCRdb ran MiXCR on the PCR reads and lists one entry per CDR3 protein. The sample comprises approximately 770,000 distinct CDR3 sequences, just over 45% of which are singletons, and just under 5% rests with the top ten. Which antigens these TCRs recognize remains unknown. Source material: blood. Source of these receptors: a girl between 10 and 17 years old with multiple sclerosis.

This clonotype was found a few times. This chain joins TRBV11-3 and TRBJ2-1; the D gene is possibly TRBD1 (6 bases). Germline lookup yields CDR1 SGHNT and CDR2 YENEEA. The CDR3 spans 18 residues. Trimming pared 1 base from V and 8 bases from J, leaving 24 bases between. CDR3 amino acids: CASSLAIFGGRDGDEQFF. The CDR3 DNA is TGTGCCAGCAGCTTAGCTATTTTTGGGGGCCGAGACGGGGATGAGCAGTTCTTC.

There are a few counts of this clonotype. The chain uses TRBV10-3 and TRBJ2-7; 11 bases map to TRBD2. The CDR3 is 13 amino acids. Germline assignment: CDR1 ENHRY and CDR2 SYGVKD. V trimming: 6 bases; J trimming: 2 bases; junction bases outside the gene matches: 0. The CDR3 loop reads CAIRTSGTYEQYF. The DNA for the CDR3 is TGTGCCATCAGGACTAGCGGGACCTACGAGCAGTACTTC.

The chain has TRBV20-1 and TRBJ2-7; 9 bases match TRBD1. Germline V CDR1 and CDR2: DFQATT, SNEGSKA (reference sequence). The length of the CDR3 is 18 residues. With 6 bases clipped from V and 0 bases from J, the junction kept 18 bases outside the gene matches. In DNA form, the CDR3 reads TGCAGTGCGGTCGGGGGAGGGACAGGGCCCCTAAGCTCCTACGAGCAGTACTTC. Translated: CSAVGGGTGPLSSYEQYF.

The CDR3 region is CASSQGGGSVEAFF. The CDR3 region has the DNA TGCGCCAGCAGCCAAGGGGGGGGCAGTGTAGAAGCTTTCTTT. The chain uses TRBV4-1 and TRBJ1-1; maybe TRBD1 (6 bases). The CDR3 is made up of 14 amino acids. V lost 1 base, J lost 8 bases, and 14 bases lay in between. Germline V gene lookup returns CDR1 MGHRA and CDR2 YSYEKL.

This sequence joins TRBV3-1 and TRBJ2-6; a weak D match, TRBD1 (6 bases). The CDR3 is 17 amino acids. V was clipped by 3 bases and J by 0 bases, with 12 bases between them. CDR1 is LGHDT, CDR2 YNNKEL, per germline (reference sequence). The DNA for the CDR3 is TGTGCCAGCAGCCACACTACAGGGCTCTCTGGGGCCAACGTCCTGACTTTC. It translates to CASSHTTGLSGANVLTF.

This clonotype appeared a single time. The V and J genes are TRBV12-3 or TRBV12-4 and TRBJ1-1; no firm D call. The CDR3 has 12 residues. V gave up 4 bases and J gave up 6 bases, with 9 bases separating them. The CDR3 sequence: CASSSLSPEAFF. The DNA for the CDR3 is TGTGCCAGCAGTTCTCTTTCCCCTGAAGCTTTCTTT.

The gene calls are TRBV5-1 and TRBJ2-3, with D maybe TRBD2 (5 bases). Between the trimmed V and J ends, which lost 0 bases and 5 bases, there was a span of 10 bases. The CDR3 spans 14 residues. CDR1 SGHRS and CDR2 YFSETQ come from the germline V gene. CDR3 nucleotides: TGCGCCAGCAGCTTGGCCGGAGGCCAAGATACGCAGTATTTT. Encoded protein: CASSLAGGQDTQYF.

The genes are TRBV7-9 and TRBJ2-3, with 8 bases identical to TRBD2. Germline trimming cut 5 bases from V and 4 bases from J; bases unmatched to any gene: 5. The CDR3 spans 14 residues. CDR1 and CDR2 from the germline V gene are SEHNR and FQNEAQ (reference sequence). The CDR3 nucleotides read TGTGCCAGCAGCAGAAGCGGGAGCGCAGATACGCAGTATTTT. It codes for CASSRSGSADTQYF. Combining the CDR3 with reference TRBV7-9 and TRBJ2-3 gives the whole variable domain DTGVSQNPRHKITKRGQNVTFRCDPISEHNRLYWYRQTLGQGPEFLTYFQNEAQLEKSRLLSDRFSAERPKGSFSTLEIQRTEQGDSAMYLCASSRSGSADTQYFGPGTRLTVL.

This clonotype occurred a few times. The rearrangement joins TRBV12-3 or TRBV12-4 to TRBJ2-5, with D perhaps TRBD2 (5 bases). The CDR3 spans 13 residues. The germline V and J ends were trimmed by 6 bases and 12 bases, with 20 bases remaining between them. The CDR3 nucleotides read TGTGCCAGCAGAGAACCGGGCCCCGGGAAGGAGTACTTC. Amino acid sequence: CASREPGPGKEYF.

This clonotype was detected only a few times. The chain's CDR3 is CSARGRMASGRETQYF. In nucleotides, the CDR3 is TGCAGTGCTAGAGGAAGGATGGCTAGCGGGAGGGAGACCCAGTACTTC. The chain has TRBV20-1 and TRBJ2-5; 11 positions match TRBD2. J gave up 5 bases and V 1 base, and 9 bases lay outside the gene matches. CDR1 and CDR2 from the germline V gene are DFQATT and SNEGSKA (reference sequence). The CDR3 is 16 residues long.

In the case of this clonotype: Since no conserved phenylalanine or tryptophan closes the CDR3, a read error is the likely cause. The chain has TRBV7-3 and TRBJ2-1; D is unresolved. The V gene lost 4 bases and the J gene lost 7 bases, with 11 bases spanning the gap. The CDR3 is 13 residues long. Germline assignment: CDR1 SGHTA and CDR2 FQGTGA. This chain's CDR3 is CASSSSGSNEQFS. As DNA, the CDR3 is TGTGCCAGCAGCTCTAGTGGTAGTAATGAGCAGTTCTCC.

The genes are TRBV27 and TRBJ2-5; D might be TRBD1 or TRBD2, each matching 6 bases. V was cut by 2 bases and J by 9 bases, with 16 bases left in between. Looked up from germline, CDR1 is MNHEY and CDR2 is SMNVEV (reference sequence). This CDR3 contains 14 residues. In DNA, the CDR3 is TGTGCCAGCAGTTTAAGGGGGTGGGGGGAGGCCCAGTACTTC. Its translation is CASSLRGWGEAQYF.

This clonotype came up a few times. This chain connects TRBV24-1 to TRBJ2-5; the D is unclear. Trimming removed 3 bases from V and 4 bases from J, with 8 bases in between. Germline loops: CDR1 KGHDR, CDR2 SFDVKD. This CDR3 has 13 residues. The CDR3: CATSDIGRETQYF. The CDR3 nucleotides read TGTGCCACCAGTGATATCGGGCGAGAGACCCAGTACTTC.

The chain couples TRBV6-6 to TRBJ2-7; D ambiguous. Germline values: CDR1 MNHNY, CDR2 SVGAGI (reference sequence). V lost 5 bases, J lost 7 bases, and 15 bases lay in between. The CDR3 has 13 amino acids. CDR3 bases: TGTGCCAGCAGTCGGACCCCCGGGCATGAGCAGTACTTC. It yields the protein CASSRTPGHEQYF.

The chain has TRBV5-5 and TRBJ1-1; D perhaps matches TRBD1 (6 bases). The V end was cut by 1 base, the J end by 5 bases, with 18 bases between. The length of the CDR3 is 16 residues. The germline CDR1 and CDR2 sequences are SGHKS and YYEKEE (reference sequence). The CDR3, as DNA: TGTGCCAGCAGCTTGTACGGGACACCCCTGGCGACTGAAGCTTTCTTT. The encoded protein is CASSLYGTPLATEAFF.

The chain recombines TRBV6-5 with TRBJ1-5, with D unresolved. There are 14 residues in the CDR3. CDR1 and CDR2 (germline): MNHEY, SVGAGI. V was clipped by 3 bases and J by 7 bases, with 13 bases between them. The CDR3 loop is CASSYNPGGQPQHF. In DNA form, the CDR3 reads TGTGCCAGCAGTTATAATCCCGGTGGGCAGCCCCAGCATTTT.

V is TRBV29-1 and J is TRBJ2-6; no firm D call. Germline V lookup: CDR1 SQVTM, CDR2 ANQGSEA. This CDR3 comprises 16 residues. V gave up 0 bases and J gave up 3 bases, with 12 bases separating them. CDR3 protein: CSVEDPSPGGANVLTF. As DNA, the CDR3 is TGCAGCGTTGAAGATCCTTCCCCGGGTGGGGCCAACGTCCTGACTTTC.

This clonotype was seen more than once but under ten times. The CDR3 here is CASSQDSTSSYIQYF. The DNA of the CDR3 is TGTGCCAGCAGCCAAGATTCGACTAGTAGTTACATTCAGTACTTC. The chain joins TRBV3-1 to TRBJ2-4; D is possibly TRBD2 (6 bases). V was trimmed by 0 bases and J by 8 bases, leaving 14 bases between them. CDR3 length equals 15 residues. CDR1 and CDR2 from the germline V gene are LGHDT and YNNKEL (reference sequence).

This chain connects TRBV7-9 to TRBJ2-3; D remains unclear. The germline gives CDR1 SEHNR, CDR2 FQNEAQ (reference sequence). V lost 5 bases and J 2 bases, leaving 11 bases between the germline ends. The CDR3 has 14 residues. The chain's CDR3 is CASSGQVPTDTQYF. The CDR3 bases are TGTGCCAGCAGCGGTCAGGTCCCCACAGATACGCAGTATTTT.

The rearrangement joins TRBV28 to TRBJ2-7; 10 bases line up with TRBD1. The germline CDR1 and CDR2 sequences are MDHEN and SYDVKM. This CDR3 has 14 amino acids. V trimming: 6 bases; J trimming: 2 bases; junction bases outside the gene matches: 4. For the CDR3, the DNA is TGTGCCAGCAGCTGGGACAGGGGCACCTACGAGCAGTACTTC. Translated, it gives CASSWDRGTYEQYF.

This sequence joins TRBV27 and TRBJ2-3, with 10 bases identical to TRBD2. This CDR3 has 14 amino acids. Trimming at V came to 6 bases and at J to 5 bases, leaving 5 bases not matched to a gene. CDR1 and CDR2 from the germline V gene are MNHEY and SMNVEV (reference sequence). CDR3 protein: CASRGLAGVDTQYF. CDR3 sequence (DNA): TGTGCCAGCAGGGGGCTAGCGGGAGTAGATACGCAGTATTTT.